This T cell receptor (beta chain) is drawn from a study of blood T cell repertoires in COVID-19. The table came from immunoSEQ multiplex PCR; TCRdb's copy has only in-frame clones and leaves some out. Here the sample spans under 300,000 clones, 70% to 90% being singletons. This CDR3 has 16 residues. V dropped 4 bases and J dropped 8; count of bases not matched to a gene: 14. Germline CDR1 and CDR2: MNHNY and SVGAGI (reference sequence). The sample consisted of peripheral blood. The source is a man aged 18 to 29 with active or convalescent COVID-19. The V gene is TRBV6-6, the J gene TRBJ1-2; 9 bases map to TRBD1. DNA of the CDR3: TGTGCCAGCAGTTCCCCGGGACAGGGTTTGATTAAAGGCTACACCTTC. Protein product: CASSSPGQGLIKGYTF.